These 32 T cell receptor beta chains share one sample of origin, sequenced in a study of blood T cell repertoires in COVID-19. The protocol was immunoSEQ multiplex PCR, while the TCRdb copy is restricted to in-frame clones and leaves out a portion. Of some 75,000 clones listed, 80% to 90% are singletons. Sequencing was carried out using peripheral blood. The receptors stem from a man aged 55-75 years with acute or convalescent COVID-19.

The table lists this clone with a count of one. The V and J genes are TRBV14 and TRBJ2-2; 9 bases agree with TRBD1. V lost 1 base, J lost 5 bases, and 5 bases stayed unmatched. In germline, CDR1 is SGHDN, CDR2 FVKESK. This CDR3 is 16 amino acids long. CDR3: CASSQAGTGLTGELFF. CDR3 sequence (DNA): TGTGCCAGCAGCCAAGCCGGGACAGGGTTAACCGGGGAGCTGTTTTTT. Filled out from reference TRBV14 and TRBJ2-2, the complete variable domain reads EAGVTQFPSHSVIEKGQTVTLRCDPISGHDNLYWYRRVMGKEIKFLLHFVKESKQDESGMPNNRFLAERTGGTYSTLKVQPAELEDSGVYFCASSQAGTGLTGELFFGEGSRLTVL.

The V call is TRBV2, the J call TRBJ2-4; 11 nucleotides align to TRBD1. This CDR3 has 14 amino acids. The V segment lost 2 bases and the J segment 16 bases; nucleotides outside the gene matches: 10. The germline V gene has CDR1 SNHLY and CDR2 FYNNEI. CDR3: CASSEQGQGGTFYF. The CDR3 DNA is TGTGCCAGCAGTGAACAGGGACAGGGGGGTACGTTTTACTTC.

The chain couples TRBV5-5 to TRBJ2-7, with a tentative D call TRBD1 (5 bases). With 1 base removed from V and 5 bases from J, the gap between germline ends came to 13 bases. This CDR3 is 14 amino acids long. In germline, CDR1 is SGHKS, CDR2 YYEKEE (reference sequence). In DNA form, the CDR3 reads TGTGCCAGCAGCTTGAGACAGAGTCGGAACGAGCAGTACTTC. It is translated as CASSLRQSRNEQYF.

This chain links TRBV6-5 with TRBJ1-1; 8 nucleotides agree with TRBD1. CDR3 size: 13 residues. In germline, CDR1 is MNHEY, CDR2 SVGAGI. V gave up 10 bases and J gave up 0 bases; unmatched junction bases: 4. The CDR3 DNA is TGTGCCATCGAGACAGGGGTGAACACTGAAGCTTTCTTT. Its protein product is CAIETGVNTEAFF.

The chain carries TRBV5-4 and TRBJ2-7; possible D gene TRBD1, 6 bases. The CDR3 covers 13 residues. Germline V CDR1 and CDR2: SGHNT, YYREEE (reference sequence). Trimming shortened V by 2 bases and J by 6 bases, and 12 bases separated the two germline ends. The CDR3 loop is CASSFQGSGEQYF. The CDR3, as DNA: TGTGCCAGCAGCTTCCAGGGGTCAGGCGAGCAGTACTTC.

The chain has TRBV6-5 and TRBJ1-6, with 10 positions matching TRBD1. The CDR3 length is 15 residues. Trimming cost V 2 bases and J 8 bases; bases outside gene matches: 3. Germline assignment: CDR1 MNHEY and CDR2 SVGAGI. The CDR3: CASSYRDRGHSPLHF. The CDR3, as DNA: TGTGCCAGCAGTTACCGGGACAGGGGCCATTCACCCCTCCACTTT.

V is TRBV6-1 and J is TRBJ2-2; 10 bases line up with TRBD1. Per the germline V gene, CDR1 is MNHNS and CDR2 is SASEGT. The CDR3 sequence is 16 residues long. The trim removed 4 bases at V and 5 bases at J, leaving 7 bases unmatched. The chain's CDR3 is CASSGRDRGFTGELFF. For the CDR3, the DNA is TGTGCCAGCAGTGGGCGGGACAGGGGTTTTACCGGGGAGCTGTTTTTT.

The V gene is TRBV5-6, the J gene TRBJ1-5, with no clear D. Germline values: CDR1 SGHDT, CDR2 YYEEEE. Trimming took 5 bases from V and 7 from J, leaving 13 bases between them. This CDR3 region has 13 residues. The CDR3 loop reads CASSSHGVQPQHF. CDR3 bases: TGTGCCAGCAGTTCTCACGGGGTCCAGCCCCAGCATTTT.

This clone was detected a few times. The chain couples TRBV6-5 to TRBJ2-7; 8 bases are a match to TRBD2. The trim removed 6 bases at V and 3 bases at J, leaving 7 bases unmatched. CDR1 and CDR2 from the germline V gene are MNHEY and SVGAGI. The CDR3 is made up of 14 amino acids. The CDR3 DNA reads as TGTGCCAGCAGGGACCGGGGGGGCTTCTACGAGCAGTACTTC. It is translated as CASRDRGGFYEQYF.

This CDR3 is CASSETGGGGSEQFF. CDR3 bases: TGTGCCAGTAGTGAAACAGGGGGTGGGGGCAGTGAGCAGTTCTTC. The chain couples TRBV19 to TRBJ2-1; 8 bases match TRBD1. J gave up 9 bases and V 5 bases, and 12 bases lay outside the gene matches. CDR1 is LNHDA, CDR2 SQIVND, per germline (reference sequence). The CDR3 sequence is 15 residues long.

The V and J genes are TRBV2 and TRBJ1-1; TRBD1 is a possible D gene (6 bases). The germline V gene encodes CDR1 SNHLY and CDR2 FYNNEI. This CDR3 contains 13 residues. The V gene lost 3 bases and the J gene lost 3 bases, with 8 bases spanning the gap. This chain's CDR3 is CASSDRGYTEAFF. The CDR3 DNA follows: TGTGCCAGCAGTGACAGGGGATACACTGAAGCTTTCTTT.

The V call is TRBV6-1, the J call TRBJ2-3; 14 nucleotides align to TRBD2. The CDR3 loop spans 16 amino acids. Per germline, CDR1 MNHNS and CDR2 SASEGT. With V trimmed by 3 bases and J by 6 bases, 5 bases remained unmatched. CDR3 sequence reads: CASSDEGLAGDDTQYF. CDR3 nucleotides: TGTGCCAGCAGTGATGAGGGACTAGCGGGAGATGATACGCAGTATTTT.

This sequence joins TRBV6-1 and TRBJ1-5, with D maybe TRBD1 (5 bases). V shed 2 bases and J shed 5 bases, with 10 bases lying between them. This CDR3 has 14 amino acids. The germline V gene has CDR1 MNHNS and CDR2 SASEGT. CDR3 nucleotides: TGTGCCAGCAGTGAATACCTACAGGATCAGCCCCAGCATTTT. Residues: CASSEYLQDQPQHF.

The V and J genes are TRBV5-8 and TRBJ2-5, with 8 bases lining up with TRBD1. The V gene end was trimmed by 3 bases and the J gene end by 5 bases; junction bases not matched to a gene: 9. The CDR3 runs 15 residues. Germline lookup yields CDR1 SGHTS and CDR2 YDEGEE. The CDR3, as DNA: TGTGCCAGCAGCTCAGGACAGGGAGGAGGGGAGACCCAGTACTTC. As protein: CASSSGQGGGETQYF. Full variable domain (outside the CDR3, taken from reference TRBV5-8 and TRBJ2-5): EAGVTQSPTHLIKTRGQQATLRCSPISGHTSVYWYQQALGLGLQFLLWYDEGEERNRGNFPPRFSGRQFPNYSSELNVNALELEDSALYLCASSSGQGGGETQYFGPGTRLLVL.

This rearrangement joins TRBV6-5 to TRBJ1-1, with a tentative D call TRBD1 (5 bases). CDR1 and CDR2 from the germline V gene are MNHEY and SVGAGI. Trimming pared 5 bases from V and 10 bases from J, leaving 14 bases between. This CDR3 is built from 12 residues. CDR3: CASSPREGRAFF. The CDR3 coding sequence is TGTGCCAGCAGTCCCAGGGAGGGTCGAGCTTTCTTT.

The chain is built from TRBV6-6 and TRBJ1-1, with TRBD1 matching 7 bases. This CDR3 spans 14 amino acids. The germline gives CDR1 MNHNY, CDR2 SVGAGI (reference sequence). The V and J ends lost 6 bases and 6 bases, in that order; junction bases with no gene match: 10. The CDR3 here is CASRITGDRAEAFF. CDR3 DNA: TGTGCCAGCAGGATCACAGGGGACCGGGCTGAAGCTTTCTTT.

The table lists this clone with a count of one. This rearrangement joins TRBV3-1 (or the pseudogene TRBV3-2) to TRBJ2-2, with 8 bases matching TRBD1. V lost 1 base to trimming and J lost 4 bases; unmatched junction nucleotides: 2. From germline, CDR1 is LGHDT and CDR2 YNNKEL (reference sequence). The CDR3 totals 15 residues. CDR3 loop: CASSQVRGLTGELFF. The CDR3 bases are TGTGCCAGCAGCCAAGTCAGGGGGCTCACCGGGGAGCTGTTTTTT.

V usage is TRBV11-2 and J usage is TRBJ2-7, with 8 bases fitting TRBD1. This CDR3 is built from 16 residues. Looked up from germline, CDR1 is SGHAT and CDR2 is FQNNGV. After removal of 1 base from V and 0 bases from J, the junction contained 5 bases not matched to a gene. Here the CDR3 DNA reads TGTGCCAGCAGCTTAGCAGGGGGCTTTGCCTCCTACGAGCAGTACTTC. The encoded protein is CASSLAGGFASYEQYF.

This sequence joins TRBV7-2 and TRBJ2-7; TRBD1 might be the D (5 bases). Germline CDR1 SGHTA, CDR2 FQGNSA. Trimming pared 6 bases from V and 4 bases from J, leaving 10 bases between. The CDR3 consists of 12 residues. The CDR3 coding sequence is TGTGCCAGCAGAACAGGCCTTTACGAGCAGTACTTC. It specifies CASRTGLYEQYF.

The V gene is TRBV6-1, the J gene TRBJ1-1, with D unclear. Germline V gene sequence: CDR1 MNHNS, CDR2 SASEGT. V lost 6 bases and J lost 1, with 21 bases in between. The CDR3 has 17 amino acids. The CDR3 nucleotides are TGTGCCAGCAGAGAACCCCAGAGACTATTAAAGAACACTGAAGCTTTCTTT. Encoded protein: CASREPQRLLKNTEAFF.

The rearrangement links TRBV29-1 to TRBJ2-7, with TRBD1 matching over 7 bases. CDR3 length equals 13 residues. The V segment lost 6 bases and the J segment 2 bases; nucleotides outside the gene matches: 7. Germline V gives CDR1 SQVTM, CDR2 ANQGSEA. The CDR3 reads CSVDVTGAYEQYF. The CDR3 DNA follows: TGCAGCGTCGACGTTACAGGGGCCTACGAGCAGTACTTC.

The genes are TRBV7-8 and TRBJ1-6; no definite D call. This CDR3 comprises 12 residues. V lost 5 bases and J lost 14, with 13 bases in between. CDR1 SGHVS and CDR2 FQNEAQ come from the germline V gene. The CDR3 protein is CASSPSIPALHF. CDR3 DNA: TGTGCCAGCAGCCCCTCAATTCCGGCCCTCCACTTT.

A few counts support this clone. The chain is built from TRBV13 and TRBJ2-2; D remains unclear. The CDR3 runs 14 residues. The V end lost 3 bases, the J end lost 6 bases, and 11 bases lay between the germline ends. CDR1 and CDR2 from the germline V gene are PRHDT and FYEKMQ (reference sequence). The CDR3 spells CASSFRLEAGELFF. In nucleotides, the CDR3 is TGTGCCAGCAGCTTTCGTCTAGAGGCCGGGGAGCTGTTTTTT.

This clone was counted between two and nine times. The chain combines TRBV12-3 or TRBV12-4 with TRBJ1-4; D might be TRBD1 (5 bases). This CDR3 has 13 residues. Trimming removed 6 bases at V and 10 bases at J, with 15 bases between. CDR3 bases: TGTGCCAGCAGCAAGACCACCGGGGGAAAACTGTTTTTT. This encodes CASSKTTGGKLFF.

This chain links TRBV6-5 with TRBJ2-7; TRBD2 matches 11 bases. This CDR3 region has 15 residues. In germline, CDR1 is MNHEY, CDR2 SVGAGI. Trimming cost V 6 bases and J 2 bases; bases outside gene matches: 6. CDR3 sequence (DNA): TGTGCCAGCAGAACTAGCGGGGGAGCGCCCTACGAGCAGTACTTC. Translating it yields CASRTSGGAPYEQYF.

The chain links TRBV5-4 to TRBJ2-2, with D maybe TRBD2 (6 bases). Germline V lookup: CDR1 SGHNT, CDR2 YYREEE (reference sequence). Trimming cost V 0 bases and J 1 base, with 13 bases left between them. CDR3 length: 17 residues. CDR3 sequence (DNA): TGTGCCAGCAGCTTGGCCCGTCGGGGGAAGAACACCGGGGAGCTGTTTTTT. The encoded protein is CASSLARRGKNTGELFF.

The CDR3 nucleotides are TGTGCCAGCGTGGACAGGGTGAACCAGCCCCAGCATTTT. Amino acid sequence: CASVDRVNQPQHF. The gene calls are TRBV6-1 and TRBJ1-5; 8 bases align to TRBD1. CDR1 is MNHNS and CDR2 is SASEGT in the germline V gene. The V and J ends lost 8 bases and 7 bases, in that order; junction bases with no gene match: 7. CDR3 size: 13 residues.

This clone was seen only once. This CDR3 is also generated by other DNA sequences in the sample. The genes are TRBV5-1 and TRBJ2-5; D unclear. Between the trimmed V and J ends, which lost 1 base and 1 base, there was a span of 8 bases. There are 14 residues in the CDR3. CDR1 SGHRS and CDR2 YFSETQ come from the germline V gene. CDR3 in DNA: TGCGCCAGCAGCTTGTTGTCGGGCCAAGAGACCCAGTACTTC. Translation: CASSLLSGQETQYF.

The chain couples TRBV6-5 to TRBJ1-2; 7 nucleotides line up with TRBD1. V lost 6 bases to trimming and J lost 0 bases; unmatched junction nucleotides: 7. Germline CDR1 is MNHEY and CDR2 is SVGAGI. The CDR3 spans 15 residues. The CDR3 nucleotides are TGTGCCAGCAGCGAGACAGGGATGGCTAACTATGGCTACACCTTC. Residues: CASSETGMANYGYTF.

This clone was seen a handful of times. The chain is built from TRBV19 and TRBJ2-2; perhaps TRBD2 as D (5 bases). Germline V gives CDR1 LNHDA, CDR2 SQIVND (reference sequence). Trimming left V 3 bases short and J 3 bases short, with 11 bases between. The CDR3 contains 15 residues. DNA of the CDR3: TGTGCCAGTAGTATGGGTGGAGGATACACCGGGGAGCTGTTTTTT. Translated, it gives CASSMGGGYTGELFF.

V and J are TRBV11-3 and TRBJ2-7; 8 positions match TRBD2. The CDR3 spans 13 residues. J was trimmed by 3 bases and V by 4 bases; bases with no gene match: 2. CDR1 is SGHNT, CDR2 YENEEA, per germline. This CDR3 reads CASSSGGGYEQYF. The DNA for the CDR3 is TGTGCCAGCAGCTCCGGGGGGGGCTACGAGCAGTACTTC.

V usage is TRBV12-3 or TRBV12-4 and J usage is TRBJ2-3; no reliable D call. V was clipped by 6 bases and J by 5 bases, with 6 bases between them. The CDR3 length is 11 residues. DNA of the CDR3: TGTGCCAGCAGACTCGTAGATACGCAGTATTTT. This sequence encodes CASRLVDTQYF.